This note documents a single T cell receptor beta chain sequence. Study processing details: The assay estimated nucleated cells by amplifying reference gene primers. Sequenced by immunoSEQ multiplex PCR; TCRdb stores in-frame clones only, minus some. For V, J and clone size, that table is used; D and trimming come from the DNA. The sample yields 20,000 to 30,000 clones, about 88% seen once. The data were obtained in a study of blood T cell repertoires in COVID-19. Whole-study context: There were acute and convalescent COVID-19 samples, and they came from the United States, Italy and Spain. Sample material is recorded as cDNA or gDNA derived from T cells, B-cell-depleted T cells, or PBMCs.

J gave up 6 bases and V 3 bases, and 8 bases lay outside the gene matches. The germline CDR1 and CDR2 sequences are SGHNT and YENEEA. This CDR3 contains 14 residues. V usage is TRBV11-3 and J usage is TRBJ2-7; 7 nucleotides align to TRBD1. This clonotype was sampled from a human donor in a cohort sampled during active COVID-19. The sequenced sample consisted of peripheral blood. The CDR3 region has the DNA TGTGCCAGCAGCTTCCACAGGGGAGTATCCGAGCAGTACTTC. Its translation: CASSFHRGVSEQYF.